The 8 T cell receptor beta chains below were found in one sample sequenced in a study of blood T cell repertoires in COVID-19. Some clones are missing from TCRdb's copy, which holds only in-frame ones; the method was immunoSEQ multiplex PCR. The table lists about 200,000 clones, over 70% of them singletons. Sequencing was performed on peripheral blood. These receptors were obtained from a woman between 65 and 79 years old with acute or convalescent COVID-19.

The chain uses TRBV14 and TRBJ1-1, with TRBD1 identical over 12 bases. V shed 1 base, J shed 9 bases, and the junction held 9 bases outside the gene matches. The CDR3 contains 16 residues. Germline lookup yields CDR1 SGHDN and CDR2 FVKESK. CDR3 bases: TGTGCCAGCAGCCAAGGCCCGGGACAGGGGGCTGGAAAAGCTTTCTTT. Translating it yields CASSQGPGQGAGKAFF.

The V call is TRBV7-9, the J call TRBJ2-7; 10 bases line up with TRBD1. Germline values: CDR1 SEHNR, CDR2 FQNEAQ (reference sequence). V trimming: 5 bases; J trimming: 5 bases; junction bases outside the gene matches: 6. This CDR3 has 14 residues. This chain's CDR3 is CASSPWDRGNEQYF. The CDR3 coding sequence is TGTGCCAGCAGCCCCTGGGACAGGGGAAACGAGCAGTACTTC.

The gene calls are TRBV28 and TRBJ2-1, with 12 bases aligning to TRBD1. Germline V gene data show CDR1 as MDHEN and CDR2 as SYDVKM. J was trimmed by 5 bases and V by 5 bases; bases with no gene match: 16. The CDR3 is made up of 19 amino acids. The CDR3 DNA is TGTGCCAGCAGTCCCGCGAAAGGGGGGACAGGGGGCAGAAACAATGAGCAGTTCTTC. Amino acid sequence: CASSPAKGGTGGRNNEQFF.

This clone showed up just a few times. This chain uses TRBV5-6 with TRBJ2-7; TRBD1 aligns across 7 bases. Per the germline V gene, CDR1 is SGHDT and CDR2 is YYEEEE. V lost 0 bases to trimming and J lost 6 bases; unmatched junction nucleotides: 6. The length of the CDR3 is 14 residues. CDR3 loop: CASSLGQGPFEQYF. CDR3 nucleotides: TGTGCCAGCAGCTTGGGACAGGGCCCATTCGAGCAGTACTTC.

The chain carries TRBV28 and TRBJ1-5; D gene uncertain. V dropped 2 bases and J dropped 0 bases, with 8 bases sitting between them. Germline CDR1 is MDHEN and CDR2 is SYDVKM. The CDR3 length is 15 residues. CDR3: CASSLGQISNQPQHF. In DNA, the CDR3 is TGTGCCAGCAGTTTAGGTCAGATTAGCAATCAGCCCCAGCATTTT.

The chain joins TRBV5-1 to TRBJ1-6; TRBD1 agrees at 7 bases. This CDR3 has 14 amino acids. From germline, CDR1 is SGHRS and CDR2 YFSETQ. V was pared by 1 base and J by 10 bases, with 5 bases of the junction left unmatched. CDR3 sequence: CASSLTDRSSPLHF. CDR3 DNA: TGCGCCAGCAGCTTGACGGACAGGTCCTCACCCCTCCACTTT.

The V call is TRBV10-3, the J call TRBJ2-1; D possibly corresponds to TRBD2 (6 bases). The CDR3 is made up of 16 amino acids. The germline gives CDR1 ENHRY, CDR2 SYGVKD. V was clipped by 4 bases and J by 2 bases, with 15 bases between them. The CDR3 bases are TGTGCCATCAGTGCGACTAGAGGGGAGCCCTACAATGAGCAGTTCTTC. Translating gives CAISATRGEPYNEQFF.

The chain recombines TRBV5-6 with TRBJ1-1, with D uncertain. This CDR3 is 13 amino acids long. The germline gives CDR1 SGHDT, CDR2 YYEEEE. V was clipped by 0 bases and J by 1 base, with 4 bases between them. In DNA form, the CDR3 reads TGTGCCAGCAGCTTGGAGCGGAACACTGAAGCTTTCTTT. It codes for CASSLERNTEAFF. The variable domain in full, with the rest retrieved from reference TRBV5-6 and TRBJ1-1, is DAGVTQSPTHLIKTRGQQVTLRCSPKSGHDTVSWYQQALGQGPQFIFQYYEEEERQRGNFPDRFSGHQFPNYSSELNVNALLLGDSALYLCASSLERNTEAFFGQGTRLTVV.